This TCR beta chain was recorded in a study of blood T cell repertoires in COVID-19. Methods used by the authors: Nucleated cell number was recorded as an estimate derived from reference gene primer amplification. Assay used: immunoSEQ multiplex PCR; TCRdb lists only in-frame clones, some missing. D and trimming come from the DNA, and the V and J calls and clone size come from that table. The sample includes about 160,000 clones, 80% of them seen just once. Enrollees, about 18 to 95 years old, lived in 24 US areas. Participants' own reports of clinical history determined their cohort assignment. Between the trimmed V and J ends, which lost 5 bases and 0 bases, there was a span of 22 bases. The CDR3 totals 18 residues. Looked up from germline, CDR1 is SGHRS and CDR2 is YFSETQ.

Sequenced: PBMCs or T cells enriched from blood (not recorded which). This TCR was recovered from a woman in her sixties or seventies who had recovered from COVID-19. The chain has TRBV5-1 and TRBJ2-3; D might be TRBD1 (5 bases). Here the CDR3 reads CASRPRGTGFQSTDTQYF. The CDR3 DNA is TGCGCCAGCAGGCCAAGGGGCACGGGTTTCCAGAGCACAGATACGCAGTATTTT.